This TCR beta chain was identified during a study of T cells in Graves' hyperthyroidism and ophthalmopathy. The CDR3 length is 14 residues. Per the germline V gene, CDR1 is MGHRA and CDR2 is YSYEKL. A note on this clonotype: A read error may account for a junction end that differs from germline.

Amplified regions were TCR beta CDR3 sequences from RNA transcripts. A first-round RT-PCR of the TCR CDR3 used the HTBI primer set. In TCRdb, the multiplex PCR reads were re-called with MiXCR into one record per CDR3 protein. The sample lists roughly 700,000 distinct CDR3 sequences; roughly a third were seen once. Material: blood. The V and J genes are TRBV4-1 and TRBJ1-2; D is ambiguous. This TCR derives from a woman between 35 and 50 years old with Graves' hyperthyroidism. DNA for the CDR3: TGCGCCGGCAGCCAAGATTCCCGCAACTATGGCTACACCTTC. It codes for CAGSQDSRNYGYTF.